Reported below is one T cell receptor (beta chain). The antigen remains unidentified. Per the germline V gene, CDR1 is ENHRY and CDR2 is SYGVKD. The CDR3 runs to 13 residues. The sample belongs to a study of T cells expressing NK-cell markers. The wider study: Each TCR beta repertoire originated in sorted T cells that were CD3+CD56+NKG2C+, CD3+CD56+NKG2C- or CD3+CD56-NKG2C+. HCMV serostatus: most of the eight sequenced donors positive, one negative. General study findings and limits: A few donors showed these clonotypes also leading the CD3+CD56-NKG2C+ fraction.

Each CDR3 protein gets one entry in TCRdb, which reprocessed the 5' RACE reads and gives no DNA. The sample has under 600,000 distinct CDR3 sequences. This receptor was taken from a woman aged 45-59 years in good health. Sequencing input: blood T cells: a sorted CD56 or NKG2C T cell subset, CD4+ or CD8+ T cells, or bulk PBMC T cells (not recorded which). The chain links TRBV10-3 to TRBJ2-7; as DNA is missing, the TRBD2 call by TCRdb cannot be tested. The CDR3 is CAISERWENEQYF.